The sequence of this TCR beta chain was determined in a study of shared clonotypes between healthy human individuals (dated by TCRdb to about 2020). Some background on the complete study: The cohort comprised a couple of women and a few men aged 18 to 49 years. For each donor, CD4 naive and CD4 memory were each given three plates, CD8 naive was given two plates, and CD8 memory was given one plate. The study deeply sequenced blood TCR repertoires of about 5 healthy adults to estimate repertoire size and the extent of clonotype sharing between individuals. Different laboratories and diverse techniques were used to prepare libraries and sequence TCR repertoires, to increase sequencing depth and limit assay-specific biases. Leukapheresis yielded between about 0.85 and 10 billion PBMCs per donor.

TCR CDR3 regions were amplified from genomic DNA by multiplex PCR using the deep immunoSEQ assay. Extracted genomic DNA from each cell subset was distributed evenly across all wells of several immunoSEQ 96-well plates, and each plate was treated as a replicate. Each replicate PCR for sorted subsets received about 180 ng genomic DNA, equal to about 29,000 T cell genomes. Purified libraries were quantified with a Qubit 3.0 fluorometer, sized on a Bioanalyzer 2100, and re-quantified with the KAPA Library Quantification kit. Each immunoSEQ 96-well plate was sequenced on its own single-read 150-cycle Illumina NextSeq 550 flow cell. The paper's data handling went like this. The immunoSEQ output contained only junctional sequences without quality scores, so filtering could not match that applied to full-length reads. Sequences were annotated with PyIR, a Python wrapper for IgBLAST v1.9, and V/J genes and CDR3 were assigned using IMGT germline references. Reads with weak V/J assignments (E-value above 1e-6), missing CDR3, stop codons, out-of-frame junctions, or ambiguous translated residues were removed. V3J clonotypes were defined as sequences sharing the same inferred V gene, J gene, and CDR3 amino acid sequence. To compute the percentage overlap between repertoires, the number of shared unique clonotypes was divided by the size of the smaller repertoire. Three approaches were used to assess repertoire richness: RTK rarefaction, the Chao1 estimator, and Recon v2.1 estimates of unobserved clonotypes. OLGA was used to compute generation probabilities for all TCRbeta clonotypes that the gDNA method yielded from a handful of donors. The source is immuneACCESS, and TCRdb retained only in-frame sequences with V and J called. Part of the clones is not carried over; for the studies checked, unresolved V genes explain less than half of this, and the remainder is unexplained. D and trimming come from the DNA, and the V and J calls and clone size come from that table. Recorded for this sample are approximately 400,000 clones; approximately 97% of them occurred a single time. Around 0.32% of the sample is in the top ten clones.

What the work shows at the level of the full study, not this receptor alone: Sampling was restricted to blood, and TCR repertoires in tissue are likely to differ from TCR repertoires in blood. Estimated clonotype richness was generally larger for naive than for memory subsets. Incomplete sequencing was indicated by rarefaction of sorted-subset datasets, despite the large sequencing depth. Compared with non-shared clonotypes, the clonotypes found in all four sorted-subset donors had higher generation probabilities. The small number of donors limited the genetic and exposure-history diversity represented. Pairwise subsampling led to the expectation that sequencing depth would affect the degree of clonotype sharing among donors. About 5% of naive CD4, around 3.5% of naive CD8, approximately 2.2% of memory CD4, and approximately 0.39% of memory CD8 clonotypes were shared across several donors.

Clipping removes 3 bases from V and 1 base from J, with 5 as the unmatched junction base count. There are 16 amino acids in the CDR3, from cysteine to phenylalanine inclusive. The sequence is cut down to CDR3 DNA, 48 bases in frame from base 1. The CDR1 and CDR2 encoded by the germline V gene are SGHVS and FQNEAQ. The donors were healthy, HIV-negative adults with no recently reported acute infections or vaccinations. All donors were Caucasian adults living in Nashville, Tennessee, USA. The CD8 memory samples were a combination of magnetically selected CD45RO+ cells and CCR7-negative CD45RA+ effector memory (TemRA) cells. Blood was obtained by leukapheresis, after which PBMCs were separated by Ficoll-Histopaque density gradient centrifugation and cryopreserved in liquid nitrogen vapor phase. Analytical flow cytometry was used to check the purity and quantity of every magnetically sorted T cell population. Genomic DNA was isolated from every sorted fraction and measured by UV absorbance on a Nanodrop 2000c.

Comments on this clone: No cognate antigen has been identified for it. Per-base qualities were not stored, and no clone one base away is much larger.

The sequence came from a young man in good health. Material: memory CD8+ T cells sorted from blood. The cell subset or site tag for this specimen amounts to: CD45RO+ cells pooled with CCR7-negative TemRA cells. In this chain, TRBV7-8 is recombined with TRBJ2-5, and TRBD2 aligns with 10 junction nucleotides. The bases are TGTGCCAGCAGCTTGGGAGGACTAGCGGTCCAAGAGACCCAGTACTTC. This translates into CASSLGGLAVQETQYF.